A single sample is the source of the 5 T cell receptor beta chains below, sequenced in a study of regulatory T cells in long-lasting Graves disease. CDR3 regions were amplified by Arm-PCR using iRepertoire HTBI primers to build TCR beta libraries. In TCRdb, the multiplex PCR reads were re-called with MiXCR into one record per CDR3 protein. The sample lists a few hundred thousand distinct CDR3 sequences; 20% to 25% were seen once. As for time point: persistent/refractory GD, antithyroid drugs over 5 years with positive TRAb. The TCR library used RNA extracted from PBMCs. The source was peripheral blood mononuclear cells (PBMCs), collected when the disease was refractory, from a patient treated with antithyroid drugs. These receptors came from a female donor with Graves disease.

This clonotype has just a few counts. The CDR3 DNA reads as TGCAGTGCTACACAGACTAGCGGCTACGAGCAGTACTTC. Protein sequence: CSATQTSGYEQYF. The chain carries TRBV20-1 and TRBJ2-7; 9 bases align to TRBD2. CDR1 and CDR2 from the germline V gene are DFQATT and SNEGSKA (reference sequence). The CDR3 is made up of 13 amino acids. Unmatched junction bases numbered 4, after V lost 4 bases and J lost 3 bases.

A few counts support this clonotype. V gene TRBV20-1 combines with J gene TRBJ2-7; TRBD1 is a possible D gene (6 bases). V shed 6 bases and J shed 4 bases, with 16 bases lying between them. The CDR3 runs 13 residues. Germline CDR1 is DFQATT and CDR2 is SNEGSKA (reference sequence). Here the CDR3 reads CSALTGFDYEQYF. The CDR3, as DNA: TGCAGTGCGCTAACAGGGTTCGATTACGAGCAGTACTTC.

This clonotype has just a few counts. This rearrangement joins TRBV20-1 to TRBJ2-7; 8 bases are a match to TRBD2. CDR1 is DFQATT and CDR2 is SNEGSKA in the germline V gene (reference sequence). V shed 1 base and J 5 bases; nucleotides not matched to a gene: 10. The CDR3 extends over 15 amino acids. The DNA of the CDR3 is TGCAGTGCTAGAGTGACCCGCGGGAGGATCCACGAGCAGTACTTC. Its translation is CSARVTRGRIHEQYF.

This clonotype came up many times. V usage is TRBV12-5 and J usage is TRBJ1-1, with a possible D match to TRBD1 (5 bases). Germline lookup yields CDR1 LGHNT and CDR2 FRNRAP. The germline V and J ends were trimmed by 0 bases and 1 base, with 18 bases remaining between them. The CDR3 has 18 amino acids. The CDR3 DNA reads as TGTGCTAGTGGTTTGGTACGGGTTCCCGGGGGTCGGAACACTGAAGCTTTCTTT. Encoded protein: CASGLVRVPGGRNTEAFF.

This clonotype was seen ten or more times. This rearrangement joins TRBV28 to TRBJ2-5; TRBD1 matches at 7 bases. Losses at the gene ends were 3 bases for V and 5 bases for J; bases not matched to a gene: 9. The CDR3 has 15 residues. The germline V gene encodes CDR1 MDHEN and CDR2 SYDVKM. This CDR3 is CASSLAQGMRETQYF. The DNA for the CDR3 is TGTGCCAGCAGTTTGGCACAGGGGATGAGGGAGACCCAGTACTTC.